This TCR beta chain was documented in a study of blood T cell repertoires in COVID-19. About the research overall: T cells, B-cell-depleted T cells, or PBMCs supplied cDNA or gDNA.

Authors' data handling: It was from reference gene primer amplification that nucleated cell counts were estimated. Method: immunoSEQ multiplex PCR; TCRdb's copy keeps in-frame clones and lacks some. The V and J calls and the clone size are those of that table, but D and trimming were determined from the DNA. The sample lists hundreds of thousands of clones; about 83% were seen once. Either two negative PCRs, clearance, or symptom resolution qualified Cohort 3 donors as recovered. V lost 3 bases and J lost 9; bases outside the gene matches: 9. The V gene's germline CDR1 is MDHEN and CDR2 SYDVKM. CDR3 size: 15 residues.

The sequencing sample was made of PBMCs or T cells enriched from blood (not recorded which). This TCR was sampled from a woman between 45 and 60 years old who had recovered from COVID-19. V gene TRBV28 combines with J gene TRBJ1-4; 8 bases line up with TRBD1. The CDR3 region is CASSLVRTGTKKLFF. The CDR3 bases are TGTGCCAGCAGTTTGGTCCGGACAGGGACGAAAAAACTGTTTTTT.